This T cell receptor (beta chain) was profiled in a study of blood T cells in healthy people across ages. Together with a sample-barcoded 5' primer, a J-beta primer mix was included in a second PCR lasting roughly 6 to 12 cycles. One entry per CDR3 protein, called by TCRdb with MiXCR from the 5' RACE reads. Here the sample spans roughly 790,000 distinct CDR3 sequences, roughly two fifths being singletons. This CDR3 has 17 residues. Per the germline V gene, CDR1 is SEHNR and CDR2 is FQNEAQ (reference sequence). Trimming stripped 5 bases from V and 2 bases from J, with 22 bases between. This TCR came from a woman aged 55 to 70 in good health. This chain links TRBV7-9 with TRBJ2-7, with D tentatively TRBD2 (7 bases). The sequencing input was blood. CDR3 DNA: TGTGCCAGCAGCCCTAGGGGGGGGCTGGGCCTCGCCTACGAGCAGTACTTC. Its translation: CASSPRGGLGLAYEQYF.